In its sample, the clone carrying this T cell receptor (beta chain) ranks as medium-sized. Authors' methods: From reference gene primer amplification, estimates of nucleated cell counts were derived. Here immunoSEQ multiplex PCR was the method, and the copy in TCRdb shows in-frame clones only, minus some. V and J calls plus clone size are reproduced from that table; the DNA served to infer D and trimming. The sample lists 100,000 to 150,000 clones, approximately 90% occurring once. This sample was taken from a study of blood T cell repertoires in COVID-19. Study details: The samples span acute and convalescent COVID-19 from the United States, Italy and Spain. T cells, B-cell-depleted T cells, or PBMCs supplied cDNA or gDNA.

CDR1 is SGHAT and CDR2 is FQNNGV in the germline V gene. The CDR3 consists of 14 residues. V gave up 2 bases and J gave up 4 bases, with 8 bases separating them. Sequencing input: peripheral blood. This TCR was recovered from a man aged 45 to 65 with acute or convalescent COVID-19. J is TRBJ2-2 and V is TRBV11-2, with D possibly matching TRBD2 (6 bases). The CDR3 bases are TGTGCCAGCAGCTTAATCGGGGGCACCGGGGAGCTGTTTTTT. Protein sequence: CASSLIGGTGELFF.